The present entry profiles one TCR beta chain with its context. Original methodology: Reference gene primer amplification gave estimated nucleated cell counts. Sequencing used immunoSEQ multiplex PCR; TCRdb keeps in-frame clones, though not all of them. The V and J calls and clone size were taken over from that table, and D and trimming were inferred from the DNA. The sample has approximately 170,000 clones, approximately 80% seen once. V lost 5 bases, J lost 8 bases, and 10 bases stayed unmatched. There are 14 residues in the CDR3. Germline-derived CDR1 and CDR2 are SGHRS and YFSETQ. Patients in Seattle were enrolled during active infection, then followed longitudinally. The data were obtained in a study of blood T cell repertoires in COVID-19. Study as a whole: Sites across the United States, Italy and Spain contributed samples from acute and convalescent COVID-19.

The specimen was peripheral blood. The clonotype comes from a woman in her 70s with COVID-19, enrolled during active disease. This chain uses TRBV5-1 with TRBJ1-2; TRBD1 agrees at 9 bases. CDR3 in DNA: TGCGCCAGCAGTCACGTTGGGGACAGGGAGGGCTACACCTTC. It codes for CASSHVGDREGYTF.